The 4 T cell receptor beta chains below were found in one sample sequenced in a study of blood T cells in healthy people across ages. A second roughly 6 to 11 cycle PCR used barcoded and J-beta primers. A single record per CDR3 protein comes from TCRdb applying MiXCR to the 5' RACE reads. The sample lists around 820,000 distinct CDR3 sequences; around 25% were seen once. The data also belong to a second study, concerning T cells of mothers and their children.

The sample comprised blood. The receptors were sampled from a boy younger than 18 in good health.

This clonotype was recorded a few times. The chain employs TRBV6-5 and TRBJ1-2; TRBD1 matches at 7 bases. The V and J ends lost 6 bases and 7 bases, in that order; junction bases with no gene match: 2. Germline loops: CDR1 MNHEY, CDR2 SVGAGI. CDR3 length: 11 residues. The CDR3 reads CASRRQGGYTF. The CDR3 DNA sequence: TGTGCCAGCAGGAGACAGGGTGGCTACACCTTC.

V is TRBV11-2 and J is TRBJ2-2, with 11 bases identical to TRBD2. The CDR3 runs 18 residues. CDR1 and CDR2 (germline): SGHAT, FQNNGV. The V and J ends lost 1 base and 4 bases, in that order; junction bases with no gene match: 8. The CDR3, as DNA: TGTGCCAGCAGCTTAGTAGGTGGACTAGCGGGTAGCACCGGGGAGCTGTTTTTT. Translated: CASSLVGGLAGSTGELFF.

The gene calls are TRBV20-1 and TRBJ2-4, with 7 positions matching TRBD1. V shed 3 bases, J shed 8 bases, and the junction held 10 bases outside the gene matches. The CDR3 is made up of 14 amino acids. Germline CDR1 DFQATT, CDR2 SNEGSKA (reference sequence). The CDR3 nucleotides are TGCAGTGCTAGGGAAGGGGACAGACTGGACATTCAGTACTTC. This codes for CSAREGDRLDIQYF.

The CDR3 loop reads CASSVDWGSQPQHF. The CDR3 DNA is TGTGCCAGCAGCGTAGATTGGGGGTCTCAGCCCCAGCATTTT. The J gene is TRBJ1-5, the V gene TRBV9; possible D gene TRBD1, 5 bases. CDR3 length: 14 amino acids. V was cut by 0 bases and J by 6 bases, with 10 bases left in between. The germline V gene has CDR1 SGDLS and CDR2 YYNGEE.